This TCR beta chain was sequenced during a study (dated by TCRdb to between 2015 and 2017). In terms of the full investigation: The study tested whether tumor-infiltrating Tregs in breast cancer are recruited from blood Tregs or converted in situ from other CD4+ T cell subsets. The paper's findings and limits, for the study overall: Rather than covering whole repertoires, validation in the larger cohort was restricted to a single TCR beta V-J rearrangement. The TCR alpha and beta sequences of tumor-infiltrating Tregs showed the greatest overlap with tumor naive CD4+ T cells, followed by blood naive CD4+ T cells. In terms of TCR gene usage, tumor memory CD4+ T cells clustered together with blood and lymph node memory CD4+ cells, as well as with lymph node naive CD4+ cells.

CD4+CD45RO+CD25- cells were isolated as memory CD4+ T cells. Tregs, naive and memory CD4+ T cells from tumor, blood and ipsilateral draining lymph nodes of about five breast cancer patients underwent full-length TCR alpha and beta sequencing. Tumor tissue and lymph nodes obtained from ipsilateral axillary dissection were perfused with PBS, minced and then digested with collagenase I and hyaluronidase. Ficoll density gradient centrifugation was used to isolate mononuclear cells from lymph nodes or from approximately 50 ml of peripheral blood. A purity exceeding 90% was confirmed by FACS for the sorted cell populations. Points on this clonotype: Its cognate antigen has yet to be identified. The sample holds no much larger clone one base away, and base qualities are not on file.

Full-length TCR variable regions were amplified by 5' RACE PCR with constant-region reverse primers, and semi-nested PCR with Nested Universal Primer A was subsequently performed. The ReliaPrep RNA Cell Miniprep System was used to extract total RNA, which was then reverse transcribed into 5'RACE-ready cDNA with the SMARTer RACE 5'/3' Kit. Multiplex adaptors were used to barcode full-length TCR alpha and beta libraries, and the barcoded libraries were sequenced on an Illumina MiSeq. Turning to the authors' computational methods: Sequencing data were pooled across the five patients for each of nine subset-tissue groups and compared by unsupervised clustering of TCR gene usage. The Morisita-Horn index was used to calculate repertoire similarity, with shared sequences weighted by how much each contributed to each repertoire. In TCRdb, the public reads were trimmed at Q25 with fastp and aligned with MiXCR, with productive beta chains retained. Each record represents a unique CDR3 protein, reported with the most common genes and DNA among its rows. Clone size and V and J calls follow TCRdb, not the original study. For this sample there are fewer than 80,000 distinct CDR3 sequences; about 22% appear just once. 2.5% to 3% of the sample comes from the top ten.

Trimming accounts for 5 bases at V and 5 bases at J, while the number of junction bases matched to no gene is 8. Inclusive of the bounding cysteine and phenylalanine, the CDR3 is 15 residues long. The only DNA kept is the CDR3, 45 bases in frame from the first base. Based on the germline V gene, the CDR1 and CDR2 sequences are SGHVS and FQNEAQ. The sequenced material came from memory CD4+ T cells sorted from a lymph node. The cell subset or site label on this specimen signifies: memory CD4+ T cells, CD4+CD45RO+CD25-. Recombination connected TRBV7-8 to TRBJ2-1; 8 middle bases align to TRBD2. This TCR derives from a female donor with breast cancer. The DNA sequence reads TGTGCCAGCAGCGAGATTAGCGGGGCCAACAATGAGCAGTTCTTC. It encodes CASSEISGANNEQFF.